Many counts were recorded for the clone carrying this TCR beta chain. The target antigen is unknown. This specimen belongs to a study of neurological immune-mediated disorders. Whole-study results and caveats: CDR3 amino acid sequences of expanded clones were not shared across subjects, a result suggesting private repertoires in all groups.

Germline CDR1 is SGHRS and CDR2 is YFSETQ. This CDR3 has 13 amino acids. Unmatched junction bases numbered 7, after V lost 7 bases and J lost 5 bases. Via MiXCR, TCRdb re-called the 5' RACE reads, giving one row per CDR3 protein. The sample lists fewer than 35,000 distinct CDR3 sequences; about 15% were seen once. Time point indicated: technical triplicate 3. The chain is built from TRBV5-1 and TRBJ2-5, with 8 bases fitting TRBD2. This TCR was recovered from a female donor with HTLV-1-associated myelopathy (HAM/TSP). Source material: CD4+ T cells from blood. CDR3 in amino acids: CASQVRGGETQYF. As DNA, the CDR3 is TGCGCCAGCCAAGTCCGGGGGGGGGAGACCCAGTACTTC.